Presented here are 11 T cell receptor beta chains from one specimen sequenced in a study of molecular identifiers for immune sequencing clone quantification. MiXCR was run by TCRdb on the PCR reads, yielding one entry per CDR3 protein. The data show about half a million distinct CDR3 sequences, 25% seen once. The specimen was naive CD8+ T cells from blood, with Jurkat cell RNA spiked in. This sample's subset: FACS-sorted CD8+CD4-CCR7+CD45RA+ naive T cells. These receptors were collected from a human donor in good health. Some libraries in this study had Jurkat cell RNA spiked in.

V is TRBV3-1 and J is TRBJ2-7; unclear D gene. The CDR3 is made up of 13 amino acids. The germline V and J ends were trimmed by 1 base and 4 bases, with 8 bases remaining between them. Germline lookup yields CDR1 LGHDT and CDR2 YNNKEL (reference sequence). CDR3 nucleotides: TGTGCCAGCAGCCAAGTCTTCCTTTACGAGCAGTACTTC. It encodes CASSQVFLYEQYF.

In this sample, this clonotype turned up a few times. The CDR3 region is CASSAIGGTSYEQYF. CDR3 bases: TGTGCCAGCAGCGCTATCGGGGGAACCTCCTACGAGCAGTACTTC. This chain uses TRBV6-2 or TRBV6-3 with TRBJ2-7, with a possible D match to TRBD2 (6 bases). The germline V gene encodes CDR1 MNHEY and CDR2 SVGEGT. Trimming stripped 6 bases from V and 0 bases from J, with 15 bases between. The CDR3 contains 15 residues.

This clonotype has a count of ten or more. The CDR3 loop reads CASSTGLAGTDTQYF. The CDR3 nucleotides read TGTGCCAGCAGTACTGGACTAGCAGGGACAGATACGCAGTATTTT. This chain uses TRBV6-5 with TRBJ2-3, with 8 bases fitting TRBD2. Germline CDR1 reads MNHEY; CDR2 reads SVGAGI. J was trimmed by 3 bases and V by 5 bases; bases with no gene match: 7. The CDR3 has 15 amino acids.

The table lists this clonotype with many counts. The CDR3 DNA follows: TGTGCCAGCGGGACAGGCGCCTATGGCTACACCTTC. Protein: CASGTGAYGYTF. The chain is built from TRBV12-3 or TRBV12-4 and TRBJ1-2, with 8 bases lining up with TRBD1. The CDR3 totals 12 residues. J was trimmed by 4 bases and V by 8 bases; bases with no gene match: 3.

The chain has TRBV29-1 and TRBJ2-7; D not resolved. Trimming took 5 bases from V and 0 from J, leaving 8 bases between them. This CDR3 is built from 12 residues. Germline V lookup: CDR1 SQVTM, CDR2 ANQGSEA. The CDR3: CSVLCSSYEQYF. Written as DNA, the CDR3 is TGCAGCGTTTTATGCAGCTCCTACGAGCAGTACTTC.

This clonotype was counted a few times. V is TRBV7-3 and J is TRBJ2-7; 10 bases fit TRBD2. Germline V gene data show CDR1 as SGHTA and CDR2 as FQGTGA. Trimming took 5 bases from V and 0 from J; bases not matched to a gene: 4. The length of the CDR3 is 15 residues. The CDR3: CASSPAGGPSYEQYF. The CDR3 DNA is TGTGCCAGCAGCCCAGCGGGAGGGCCCTCCTACGAGCAGTACTTC.

This clonotype has only a few counts. The J gene is TRBJ2-7, the V gene TRBV4-3; D unresolved. V lost 0 bases, J lost 3 bases, and 15 bases lay in between. Germline V CDR1 and CDR2: LGHNA, YSLEER. The CDR3 length is 16 residues. CDR3 nucleotide sequence: TGCGCCAGCAGCCAAGATCGGACCCAGGTAGGCTACGAGCAGTACTTC. The encoded protein is CASSQDRTQVGYEQYF.

This clonotype was seen repeatedly, ten times or more. The chain links TRBV29-1 to TRBJ1-1; 7 bases are a match to TRBD1. V lost 6 bases and J lost 5; bases outside the gene matches: 9. The V gene's germline CDR1 is SQVTM and CDR2 ANQGSEA. The CDR3 covers 13 residues. CDR3 loop: CSVVTGDRTEAFF. CDR3 DNA sequence: TGCAGCGTGGTTACAGGGGATCGGACTGAAGCTTTCTTT.

This clonotype has a count of ten or more. The chain couples TRBV6-5 to TRBJ1-1, with D unclear. The CDR3 sequence is 11 residues long. V dropped 0 bases and J dropped 8 bases, with 4 bases sitting between them. Germline V gene sequence: CDR1 MNHEY, CDR2 SVGAGI. CDR3 sequence reads: CASSYSVEAFF. The CDR3 nucleotides are TGTGCCAGCAGTTACTCGGTCGAAGCTTTCTTT.

This clonotype occurred many times. The chain carries TRBV29-1 and TRBJ1-3; TRBD1 agrees at 11 bases. The V gene's germline CDR1 is SQVTM and CDR2 ANQGSEA. The CDR3 is 17 amino acids. J was trimmed by 1 base and V by 2 bases; bases with no gene match: 7. The CDR3 spells CSVELADRGRSGNTIYF. Written as DNA, the CDR3 is TGCAGCGTTGAATTAGCGGACAGGGGGCGTTCTGGAAACACCATATATTTT.

At least ten counts were recorded for this clonotype. This chain uses TRBV12-3 or TRBV12-4 with TRBJ2-3; D is unresolved. This CDR3 is built from 14 residues. V was cut by 5 bases and J by 0 bases, with 9 bases left in between. The CDR3 is CASSLLSSTDTQYF. CDR3 DNA: TGTGCCAGCAGTCTCCTAAGTAGCACAGATACGCAGTATTTT.